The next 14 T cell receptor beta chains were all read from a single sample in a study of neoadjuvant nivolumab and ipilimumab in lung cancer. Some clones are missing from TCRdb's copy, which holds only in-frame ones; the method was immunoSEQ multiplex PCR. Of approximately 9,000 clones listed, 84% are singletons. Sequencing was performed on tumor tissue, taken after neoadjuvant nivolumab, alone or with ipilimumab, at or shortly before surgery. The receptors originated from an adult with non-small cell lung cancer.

The CDR3 DNA reads as TGTGCCAGCTCACCACCGTCGGGACGGGAGACCCAGTACTTC. This translates into CASSPPSGRETQYF. The chain carries TRBV18 and TRBJ2-5; D could derive from TRBD1 or TRBD2 (5 bases each). The CDR3 length is 14 residues. V gave up 0 bases and J gave up 5 bases, with 10 bases separating them. Per germline, CDR1 KGHSH and CDR2 LQKENI.

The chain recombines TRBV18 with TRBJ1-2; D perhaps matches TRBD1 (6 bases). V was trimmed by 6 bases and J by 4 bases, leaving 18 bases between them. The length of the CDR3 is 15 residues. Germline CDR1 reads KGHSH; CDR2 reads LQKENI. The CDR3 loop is CASSNTGKAFYGYTF. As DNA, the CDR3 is TGTGCCAGCTCCAATACAGGGAAGGCGTTCTATGGCTACACCTTC. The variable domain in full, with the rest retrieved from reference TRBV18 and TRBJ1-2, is NAGVMQNPRHLVRRRGQEARLRCSPMKGHSHVYWYRQLPEEGLKFMVYLQKENIIDESGMPKERFSAEFPKEGPSILRIQQVVRGDSAAYFCASSNTGKAFYGYTFGSGTRLTVV.

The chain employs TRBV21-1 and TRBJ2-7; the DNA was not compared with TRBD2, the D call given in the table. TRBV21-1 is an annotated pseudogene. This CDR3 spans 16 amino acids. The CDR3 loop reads CASSKKKAGGTYEQYF. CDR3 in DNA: TGTGCCAGCAGCAAAAAAAAAGCCGGGGGAACCTACGAGCAGTACTTC.

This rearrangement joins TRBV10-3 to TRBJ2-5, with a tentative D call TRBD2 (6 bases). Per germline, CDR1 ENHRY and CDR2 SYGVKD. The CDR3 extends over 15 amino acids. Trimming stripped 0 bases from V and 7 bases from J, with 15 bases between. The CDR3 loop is CAISESAGRAATQYF. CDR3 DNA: TGTGCCATCAGTGAGTCAGCGGGCAGGGCGGCGACCCAGTACTTC.

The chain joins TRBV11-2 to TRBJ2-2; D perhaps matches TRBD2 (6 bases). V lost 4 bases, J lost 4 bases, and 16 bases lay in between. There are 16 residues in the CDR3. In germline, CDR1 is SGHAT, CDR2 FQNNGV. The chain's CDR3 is CASSSNFGSSTGELFF. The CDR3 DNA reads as TGTGCCAGCAGCTCAAACTTCGGGAGCTCCACCGGGGAGCTGTTTTTT.

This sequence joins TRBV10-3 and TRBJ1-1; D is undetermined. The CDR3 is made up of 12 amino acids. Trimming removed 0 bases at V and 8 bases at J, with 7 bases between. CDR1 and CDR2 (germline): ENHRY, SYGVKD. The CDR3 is CAISESGREAFF. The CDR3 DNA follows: TGTGCCATCAGTGAGTCGGGGAGGGAAGCTTTCTTT.

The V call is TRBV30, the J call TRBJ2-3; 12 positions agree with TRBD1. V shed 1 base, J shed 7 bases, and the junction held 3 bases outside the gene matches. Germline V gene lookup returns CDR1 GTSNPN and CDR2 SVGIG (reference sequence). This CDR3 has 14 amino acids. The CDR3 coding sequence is TGTGCCTGGAGTGGGGACAGGGGGCAAAATACGCAGTATTTT. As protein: CAWSGDRGQNTQYF.

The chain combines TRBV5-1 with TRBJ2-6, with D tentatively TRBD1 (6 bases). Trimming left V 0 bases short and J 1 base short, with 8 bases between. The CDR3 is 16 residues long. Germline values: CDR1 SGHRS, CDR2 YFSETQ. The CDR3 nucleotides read TGCGCCAGCAGCTTGGAAACAGGGTCTGGGGCCAACGTCCTGACTTTC. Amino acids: CASSLETGSGANVLTF.

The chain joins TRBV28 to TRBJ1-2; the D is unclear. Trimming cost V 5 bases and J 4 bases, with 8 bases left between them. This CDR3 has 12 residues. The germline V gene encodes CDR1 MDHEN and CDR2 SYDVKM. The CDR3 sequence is CASSPTVYGYTF. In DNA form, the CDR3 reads TGTGCCAGCAGTCCCACAGTCTATGGCTACACCTTC.

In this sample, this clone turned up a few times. The CDR3 bases are TGTGCCAGTAGTTCTACAGGGGCGAGCGCAGATACGCAGTATTTT. Its protein is CASSSTGASADTQYF. This chain links TRBV19 with TRBJ2-3; TRBD1 agrees at 7 bases. The J segment lost 4 bases and the V segment lost 5 bases, leaving 9 bases of the junction unmatched. Per the germline V gene, CDR1 is LNHDA and CDR2 is SQIVND (reference sequence). There are 15 residues in the CDR3.

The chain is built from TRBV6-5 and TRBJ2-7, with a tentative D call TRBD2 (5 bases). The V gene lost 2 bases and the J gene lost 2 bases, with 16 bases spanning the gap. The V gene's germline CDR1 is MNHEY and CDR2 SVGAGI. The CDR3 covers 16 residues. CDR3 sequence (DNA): TGTGCCAGCAGTTACCTTGGAGGTGGGTTCGCCTACGAGCAGTACTTC. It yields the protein CASSYLGGGFAYEQYF.

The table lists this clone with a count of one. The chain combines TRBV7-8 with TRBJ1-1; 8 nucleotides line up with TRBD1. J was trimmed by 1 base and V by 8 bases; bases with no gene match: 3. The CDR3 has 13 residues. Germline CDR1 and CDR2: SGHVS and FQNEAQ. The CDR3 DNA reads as TGTGCCAGCGGGGGGACAGGGAACACTGAAGCTTTCTTT. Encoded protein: CASGGTGNTEAFF.

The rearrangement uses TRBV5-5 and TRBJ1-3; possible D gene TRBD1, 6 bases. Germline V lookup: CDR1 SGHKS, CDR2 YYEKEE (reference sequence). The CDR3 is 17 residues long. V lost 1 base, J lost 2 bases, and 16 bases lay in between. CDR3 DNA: TGTGCCAGCAGCTTGTTGGAGGGCAGGGGCCCTGGAAACACCATATATTTT. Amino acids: CASSLLEGRGPGNTIYF.

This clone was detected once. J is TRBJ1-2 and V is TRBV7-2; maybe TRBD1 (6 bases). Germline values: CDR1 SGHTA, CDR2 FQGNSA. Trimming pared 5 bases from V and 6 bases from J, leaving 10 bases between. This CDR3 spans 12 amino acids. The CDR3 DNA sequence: TGTGCCAGCAGCGCCTACAGGGATGGCTACACCTTC. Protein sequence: CASSAYRDGYTF.